These 4 T cell receptor beta chains originate from one sample sequenced in a study of blood T cell repertoires in COVID-19. Assay: immunoSEQ multiplex PCR; the TCRdb copy retains only in-frame clones and omits some. The repertoire includes over 200,000 clones, more than 85% of them detected once, and approximately 2.6% sits in the top ten. Sequencing was performed on peripheral blood. The receptors were sampled from a person aged 18 to 30 with COVID-19, enrolled during active disease.

The rearrangement joins TRBV28 to TRBJ1-6; no clear D gene. The length of the CDR3 is 13 residues. V lost 5 bases and J 17 bases, leaving 19 bases between the germline ends. Germline CDR1 reads MDHEN; CDR2 reads SYDVKM. CDR3 residues: CASSQTWALGFHF. DNA for the CDR3: TGTGCCAGCAGTCAAACCTGGGCCCTCGGATTCCACTTT. The complete variable domain, with remaining parts taken from reference TRBV28 and TRBJ1-6, reads DVKVTQSSRYLVKRTGEKVFLECVQDMDHENMFWYRQDPGLGLRLIYFSYDVKMKEKGDIPEGYSVSREKKERFSLILESASTNQTSMYLCASSQTWALGFHFGNGTRLTVT.

J is TRBJ1-3 and V is TRBV4-3, with D possibly being TRBD1 (5 bases). CDR1 and CDR2 (germline): LGHNA, YSLEER. V gave up 0 bases and J gave up 1 base, with 10 bases separating them. This CDR3 comprises 16 residues. The CDR3 nucleotides are TGCGCCAGCAGCCAAGATCATCGGGGGTCTGGAAACACCATATATTTT. Translated: CASSQDHRGSGNTIYF.

This clone was detected only once. The chain links TRBV28 to TRBJ1-2; the match to TRBD1 covers 11 bases. Per the germline V gene, CDR1 is MDHEN and CDR2 is SYDVKM. Unmatched junction bases numbered 11, after V lost 3 bases and J lost 8 bases. The CDR3 sequence is 16 residues long. The CDR3 DNA sequence: TGTGCCAGCAGTTTGGTCGGACAGGGGGCAAAGGGCGGCTACACCTTC. Translation: CASSLVGQGAKGGYTF.

This sequence joins TRBV4-1 and TRBJ1-6; D unclear. The V end lost 1 base, the J end lost 10 bases, and 11 bases lay between the germline ends. In germline, CDR1 is MGHRA, CDR2 YSYEKL. The CDR3 runs to 14 residues. CDR3 nucleotides: TGCGCCAGCAGCCAAGGAATGGTGGGCTCACCCCTCCACTTT. Protein product: CASSQGMVGSPLHF.